The T cell receptor (beta chain) under discussion was sequenced for a study of shared clonotypes between healthy human individuals. Study-level background: Participating donors consisted of a couple of women and three men aged 18 to 49.

All donors were Caucasian adults living in Nashville, Tennessee. Only in-frame clones appear in the TCRdb table, and some are missing; sequencing was by immunoSEQ multiplex PCR. The sample contains 2 million to 3 million clones, approximately 94% of which appear only once. Sample: naive CD4+ T cells from PBMCs. The subset was: CD45RA+ positively selected. The TCR sequence derives from a man aged 18 to 29 in good health. Some clones in this sample may be carry-over from other donors' samples.

The CDR3 spells CAWSVVLRANTIYF. The DNA for the CDR3 is TGTGCCTGGAGTGTGGTACTTCGCGCAAACACCATATATTTT. This chain links TRBV30 with TRBJ1-3, with D unclear. With 0 bases removed from V and 6 bases from J, the gap between germline ends came to 12 bases. From germline, CDR1 is GTSNPN and CDR2 SVGIG (reference sequence). The CDR3 consists of 14 residues.